This T cell receptor beta chain was retrieved from a study of cytomegalovirus exposure and HLA in healthy donors. Background on the study: Within an early data release were 80 million to 90 million unique TCRs drawn from HLA-typed donors. General study findings and limits: In a later analysis, donors in an Asian-associated ancestry cluster reportedly had fewer N-insertions in productive TCRs than the cohort mean.

A note on this clone: Its antigen is undetermined.

Primers included in the PCR were 60 Vbeta and 13 Jbeta primers. Sequenced by immunoSEQ multiplex PCR; TCRdb stores in-frame clones only, minus some. Among about 130,000 clones listed, approximately 75% were seen once. Input material: PBMCs. This receptor was obtained from a woman in her fifties or sixties in good health and CMV-seronegative.

As DNA, the CDR3 is TGCAGCGTTACCGGGACTCAATGGGGGTACGAGCAGTACTTC. Protein sequence: CSVTGTQWGYEQYF. The V call is TRBV29-1, the J call TRBJ2-7; TRBD2 might be the D (6 bases). V was clipped by 5 bases and J by 4 bases, with 18 bases between them. The germline V gene encodes CDR1 SQVTM and CDR2 ANQGSEA. The CDR3 spans 14 residues.